Shown below are 3 T cell receptor beta chains from a single sample sequenced in a study of cytomegalovirus exposure and HLA in healthy donors. The PCR had 60 Vbeta and 13 Jbeta primers. Sequencing used immunoSEQ multiplex PCR; TCRdb keeps in-frame clones, though not all of them. The data contain about 67,000 clones, 80% to 90% of them singletons. The sequenced material came from PBMCs. Every receptor here comes from a woman aged 30 to 39 in good health and CMV-seronegative.

The gene calls are TRBV5-4 and TRBJ2-7, with D unresolved. Trimming pared 1 base from V and 2 bases from J, leaving 16 bases between. The CDR3 covers 16 residues. From germline, CDR1 is SGHNT and CDR2 YYREEE (reference sequence). DNA for the CDR3: TGTGCCAGCAGCTTGATGTTCCGGTATAAACCCTACGAGCAGTACTTC. This encodes CASSLMFRYKPYEQYF. Combining the CDR3 with reference TRBV5-4 and TRBJ2-7 gives the whole variable domain ETGVTQSPTHLIKTRGQQVTLRCSSQSGHNTVSWYQQALGQGPQFIFQYYREEENGRGNFPPRFSGLQFPNYSSELNVNALELDDSALYLCASSLMFRYKPYEQYFGPGTRLTVT.

This chain uses TRBV28 with TRBJ1-3, with a weak D call TRBD1 (6 bases). Germline values: CDR1 MDHEN, CDR2 SYDVKM. The CDR3 covers 14 residues. V lost 6 bases and J lost 4, with 13 bases in between. CDR3 protein: CASSSPTGGNTIYF. The CDR3 DNA is TGTGCCAGCAGCTCCCCGACAGGAGGAAACACCATATATTTT.

The chain joins TRBV7-6 to TRBJ1-1; tentatively, D is TRBD1 (6 bases). There are 15 residues in the CDR3. The V gene lost 2 bases and the J gene lost 3 bases, with 13 bases spanning the gap. Looked up from germline, CDR1 is SGHVS and CDR2 is FNYEAQ. The CDR3, as DNA: TGTGCCAGCAGCTTATCTGGGACATACGACACTGAAGCTTTCTTT. Translated: CASSLSGTYDTEAFF.